What follows describes a single T cell receptor (beta chain). This sample is part of a study of blood T cell repertoires in COVID-19. Study information: The United States, Italy and Spain were the sources of the acute and convalescent COVID-19 samples. Sample material is recorded as cDNA or gDNA derived from T cells, B-cell-depleted T cells, or PBMCs.

Germline V CDR1 and CDR2: MRHNA, SNTAGT. The CDR3 is made up of 12 amino acids. V dropped 5 bases and J dropped 9; count of bases not matched to a gene: 4. How the authors handled the data: For nucleated cells, counts were estimated from reference gene primer amplification. Sequencing was performed with immunoSEQ multiplex PCR; in TCRdb, only in-frame clones are kept and a portion is missing. V, J and clone size are taken as reported in that table, and D and trimming were inferred from the DNA itself. The sample holds 30,000 to 40,000 clones, just over 90% seen once. V gene TRBV6-4 combines with J gene TRBJ2-1, with TRBD2 identical over 7 bases. Sequenced input: peripheral blood. This clonotype was obtained from a male donor with active COVID-19. In DNA form, the CDR3 reads TGTGCCAGCAGTAGCGGGAAGGGTGAGCAGTTCTTC. Residues: CASSSGKGEQFF.